This entry lists 15 T cell receptor beta chains sequenced from one sample in a study of read filtering for tumor transcriptome and immune sequencing. The library was built from around 380 ng RNA with molecular barcoded adaptors for alpha/delta and beta/gamma chains. TCRdb reprocessed the reads with MiXCR, giving one entry per CDR3 protein. The data hold 75,000 to 95,000 distinct CDR3 sequences, with 20% to 25% observed a single time. The sample consisted of a population of CD138-negative cells sorted from bone marrow. All receptors derive from a donor aged 40 or older with multiple myeloma.

The gene calls are TRBV7-8 and TRBJ1-2; 7 bases are shared with TRBD1. This CDR3 spans 13 amino acids. The V and J ends lost 6 bases and 6 bases, in that order; junction bases with no gene match: 7. Per germline, CDR1 SGHVS and CDR2 FQNEAQ. CDR3 nucleotide sequence: TGTGCCAGCAGATCCGGGACAGCACATGGCTACACCTTC. Residues: CASRSGTAHGYTF.

This clonotype was observed many times. The genes are TRBV2 and TRBJ2-1, with D unclear. Germline V gene lookup returns CDR1 SNHLY and CDR2 FYNNEI. V lost 7 bases and J 10 bases, leaving 11 bases between the germline ends. The CDR3 covers 11 residues. CDR3: CASKEYREQFF. The CDR3 bases are TGTGCCAGCAAGGAGTACCGCGAGCAGTTCTTC. The whole variable domain, filled in from reference TRBV2 and TRBJ2-1, reads EPEVTQTPSHQVTQMGQEVILRCVPISNHLYFYWYRQILGQKVEFLVSFYNNEISEKSEIFDDQFSVERPDGSNFTLKIRSTKLEDSAMYFCASKEYREQFFGPGTRLTVL.

This clonotype was picked up many times. V usage is TRBV7-9 and J usage is TRBJ2-3, with a possible D match to TRBD2 (5 bases). Germline values: CDR1 SEHNR, CDR2 FQNEAQ (reference sequence). Between the trimmed V and J ends, which lost 5 bases and 0 bases, there was a span of 12 bases. The length of the CDR3 is 15 residues. CDR3 in amino acids: CASSKKGVSTDTQYF. DNA for the CDR3: TGTGCCAGCAGCAAAAAGGGAGTCAGCACAGATACGCAGTATTTT.

This clonotype was recorded at least ten times. The V call is TRBV6-6, the J call TRBJ2-1, with 7 bases lining up with TRBD1. Trimming cost V 6 bases and J 6 bases; bases outside gene matches: 11. Germline V CDR1 and CDR2: MNHNY, SVGAGI (reference sequence). CDR3 size: 15 residues. The chain's CDR3 is CASSPDRVRGNEQFF. In DNA form, the CDR3 reads TGTGCCAGCAGCCCTGACAGGGTAAGGGGCAATGAGCAGTTCTTC.

In its sample, this clonotype was seen a few times. This chain links TRBV19 with TRBJ1-5; the match to TRBD1 covers 9 bases. The germline V gene encodes CDR1 LNHDA and CDR2 SQIVND (reference sequence). The CDR3 totals 13 residues. With 5 bases clipped from V and 7 bases from J, the junction kept 3 bases outside the gene matches. CDR3 residues: CASSGTGQQPQHF. The CDR3 nucleotides read TGTGCCAGTAGTGGGACAGGGCAGCAGCCCCAGCATTTT.

The chain joins TRBV20-1 to TRBJ2-5; D is perhaps TRBD2 (6 bases). CDR3 length: 16 amino acids. The germline V gene encodes CDR1 DFQATT and CDR2 SNEGSKA (reference sequence). Trimming removed 3 bases at V and 1 base at J, with 18 bases between. The CDR3, as DNA: TGCAGTGCTAGGAAAACGGCCGCGGGGACCCAAGAGACCCAGTACTTC. Amino acid sequence: CSARKTAAGTQETQYF.

This clonotype came up a few times. This chain connects TRBV29-1 to TRBJ2-1; the D is unclear. The ends were cut back, 0 bases at V and 8 bases at J, with 8 bases in the middle. The CDR3 loop spans 12 amino acids. CDR1 SQVTM and CDR2 ANQGSEA come from the germline V gene. CDR3 loop: CSVEEVAYEQFF. Written as DNA, the CDR3 is TGCAGCGTTGAAGAAGTTGCCTATGAGCAGTTCTTC.

This clonotype was seen only once. The chain combines TRBV14 with TRBJ1-1, with D uncertain. This CDR3 has 14 amino acids. Germline CDR1 SGHDN, CDR2 FVKESK. Trimming cost V 4 bases and J 4 bases, with 13 bases left between them. The CDR3 nucleotides are TGTGCCAGCAGCCGAGATCGGGGAGTCACTGAAGCTTTCTTT. Translating it yields CASSRDRGVTEAFF.

This clonotype was counted ten times or more. J is TRBJ1-1 and V is TRBV20-1; the D gene is possibly TRBD1 (5 bases). V lost 0 bases and J lost 7, with 15 bases in between. Germline-derived CDR1 and CDR2 are DFQATT and SNEGSKA (reference sequence). The CDR3 is 14 residues long. The CDR3 DNA reads as TGCAGTGCTAGAGAGGGGCTGGGGACCTATGAAGCTTTCTTT. It translates to CSAREGLGTYEAFF.

This clonotype appeared many times. The CDR3 here is CSARGQPSNEKLFF. The CDR3 DNA follows: TGCAGTGCTAGAGGGCAGCCCAGTAATGAAAAACTGTTTTTT. This rearrangement joins TRBV20-1 to TRBJ1-4; D remains unclear. The CDR3 has 14 residues. Germline CDR1 and CDR2: DFQATT and SNEGSKA (reference sequence). Trimming cost V 1 base and J 4 bases, with 10 bases left between them.

Notes on this clonotype: A much larger clone lies a single base off, so this may be a read error. The chain carries TRBV12-3 or TRBV12-4 and TRBJ1-1; D not resolved. The V and J ends lost 6 bases and 5 bases respectively, with 13 bases between them. The CDR3 consists of 13 residues. The CDR3: CASSREWVTEAFF. The CDR3 coding sequence is TGTGCCAGCAGCCGTGAATGGGTGACTGAAGCTTTCTTT.

As regards this clonotype: Just one base apart from a much larger clone, this may be a read error. This chain joins TRBV3-1 and TRBJ2-5; D might be TRBD2 (6 bases). V was trimmed by 4 bases and J by 2 bases, leaving 20 bases between them. Germline V gene data show CDR1 as LGHDT and CDR2 as YNNKEL (reference sequence). The CDR3 has 17 amino acids. CDR3 sequence reads: CASSPPTIGGGQETQYF. CDR3 in DNA: TGTGCCAGCAGCCCACCGACTATCGGGGGAGGACAAGAGACCCAGTACTTC.

This clonotype occurred many times. The genes are TRBV18 and TRBJ2-7, with D perhaps matching TRBD2 (6 bases). The germline gives CDR1 KGHSH, CDR2 LQKENI. V was trimmed by 6 bases and J by 3 bases, leaving 9 bases between them. The CDR3 covers 12 residues. The CDR3 DNA reads as TGTGCCAGCTCCATGGGGGGCTACGAGCAGTACTTC. Translation: CASSMGGYEQYF. The whole variable domain, remainder taken from reference TRBV18 and TRBJ2-7, is NAGVMQNPRHLVRRRGQEARLRCSPMKGHSHVYWYRQLPEEGLKFMVYLQKENIIDESGMPKERFSAEFPKEGPSILRIQQVVRGDSAAYFCASSMGGYEQYFGPGTRLTVT.

This clonotype appeared a few times. A much larger clone differs from this one at a single base, so this may be a read error. The J gene is TRBJ2-5, the V gene TRBV4-1; TRBD2 matches at 10 bases. V was clipped by 6 bases and J by 2 bases; unmatched bases: 12. The V gene's germline CDR1 is MGHRA and CDR2 YSYEKL. The CDR3 contains 17 residues. The CDR3 DNA reads TGCGCCAGCAGTCTGGGGGTAGCGGGGGGCAGGCAAGAGACCCAGTACTTC. As protein: CASSLGVAGGRQETQYF.

A few counts support this clonotype. J is TRBJ2-5 and V is TRBV5-1; TRBD2 matches 8 bases. This CDR3 is built from 14 residues. J gave up 2 bases and V 4 bases, and 4 bases lay outside the gene matches. Germline V gene sequence: CDR1 SGHRS, CDR2 YFSETQ. The CDR3 bases are TGCGCCAGCAGCCAACTAGCGGAGCAAGAGACCCAGTACTTC. This encodes CASSQLAEQETQYF.